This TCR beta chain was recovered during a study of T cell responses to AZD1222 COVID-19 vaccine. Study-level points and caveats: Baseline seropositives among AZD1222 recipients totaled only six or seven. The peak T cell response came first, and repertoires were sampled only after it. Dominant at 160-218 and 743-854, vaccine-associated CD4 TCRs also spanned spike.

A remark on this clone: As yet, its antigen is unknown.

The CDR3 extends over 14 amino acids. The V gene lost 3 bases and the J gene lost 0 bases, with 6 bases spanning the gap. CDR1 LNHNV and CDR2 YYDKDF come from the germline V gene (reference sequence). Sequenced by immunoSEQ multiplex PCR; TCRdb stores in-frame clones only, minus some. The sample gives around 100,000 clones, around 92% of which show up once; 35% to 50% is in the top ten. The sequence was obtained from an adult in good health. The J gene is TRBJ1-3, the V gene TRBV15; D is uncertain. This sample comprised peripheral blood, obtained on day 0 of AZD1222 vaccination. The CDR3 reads CATSSGISGNTIYF. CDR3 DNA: TGTGCCACCAGCAGCGGGATCTCTGGAAACACCATATATTTT.